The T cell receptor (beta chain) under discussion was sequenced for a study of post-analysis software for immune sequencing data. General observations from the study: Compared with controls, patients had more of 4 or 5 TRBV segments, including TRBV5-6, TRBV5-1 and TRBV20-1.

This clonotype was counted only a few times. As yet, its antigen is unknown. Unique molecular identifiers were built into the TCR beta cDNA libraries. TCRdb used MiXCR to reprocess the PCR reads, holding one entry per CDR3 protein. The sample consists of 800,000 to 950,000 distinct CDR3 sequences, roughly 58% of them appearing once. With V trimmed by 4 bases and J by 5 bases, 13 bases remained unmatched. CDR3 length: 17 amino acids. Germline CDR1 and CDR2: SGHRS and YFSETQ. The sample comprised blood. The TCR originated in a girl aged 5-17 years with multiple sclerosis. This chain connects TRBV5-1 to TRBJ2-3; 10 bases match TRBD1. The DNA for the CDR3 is TGCGCCAGCAGCAAAATCGACGACAGGGGGCAGAAAGATACGCAGTATTTT. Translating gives CASSKIDDRGQKDTQYF.